The 16 T cell receptor beta chains given below trace back to one sample, sequenced in a study of shared clonotypes between healthy human individuals (dated by TCRdb to about 2020). Library preparation employed the immunoSEQ multiplex PCR assay. Imported from immuneACCESS, the table was reduced by TCRdb to in-frame sequences with V and J called. These copies leave out some clones; in studies compared against another copy, an unresolved V gene accounts for under half, and the cause of the remainder is not known. This sample has 2 million to 2.5 million clones in its table, and just under 95% of those were observed once. The ten largest clones take up 0.3% to 0.4% of the sample. The material sequenced was naive CD4+ T cells from PBMCs. This sample's cell subset or site label indicates: CD45RA+ positively selected. All receptors come from a man between 18 and 35 years old in good health. Some clones in this sample may be carry-over from other donors' samples.

The chain employs TRBV28 and TRBJ2-5; D perhaps matches TRBD1 (6 bases). Germline V gene sequence: CDR1 MDHEN, CDR2 SYDVKM. Between the trimmed V and J ends, which lost 2 bases and 1 base, there was a span of 11 bases. This CDR3 comprises 15 residues. The DNA of the CDR3 is TGTGCCAGCAGTTTAGAAGACAGGCTCCAAGAGACCCAGTACTTC. Its translation: CASSLEDRLQETQYF.

The chain recombines TRBV6-1 with TRBJ2-1; TRBD1 is a possible D gene (5 bases). The CDR3 length is 13 residues. Germline CDR1 MNHNS, CDR2 SASEGT. The V end was cut by 5 bases, the J end by 1 base, with 6 bases between. CDR3 in amino acids: CASSRQSYNEQFF. CDR3 bases: TGTGCCAGCAGTAGACAGTCCTACAATGAGCAGTTCTTC.

On this clone: Other DNA sequences from this sample encode an identical CDR3 as well. The chain employs TRBV5-1 and TRBJ1-3; unclear D gene. This CDR3 comprises 14 residues. Trimming pared 0 bases from V and 0 bases from J, leaving 4 bases between. Germline V gene sequence: CDR1 SGHRS, CDR2 YFSETQ. The CDR3 protein is CASSLEGSGNTIYF. The DNA for the CDR3 is TGCGCCAGCAGCTTGGAAGGCTCTGGAAACACCATATATTTT.

The chain joins TRBV2 to TRBJ2-3; TRBD2 might be the D (6 bases). V was shortened by 5 bases and J by 1 base, with 13 bases between the two germline ends. Per germline, CDR1 SNHLY and CDR2 FYNNEI. This CDR3 spans 15 amino acids. The CDR3 bases are TGTGCCAGCAGTACCGCTAGCGACGGCACAGATACGCAGTATTTT. Translation: CASSTASDGTDTQYF.

On this clone: Other DNA sequences within the sample encode an identical CDR3. The CDR3 protein is CASSGQRNTEAFF. CDR3 in DNA: TGTGCCAGCAGTGGGCAGCGGAACACTGAAGCTTTCTTT. V is TRBV2 and J is TRBJ1-1; D ambiguous. Germline loops: CDR1 SNHLY, CDR2 FYNNEI. Trimming cost V 4 bases and J 1 base, with 7 bases left between them. The CDR3 consists of 13 residues.

The CDR3 is CASTRLAGGVEQFF. The CDR3 DNA is TGTGCCAGCACTAGACTAGCGGGAGGCGTTGAGCAGTTCTTC. The chain carries TRBV6-4 and TRBJ2-1; 13 bases line up with TRBD2. Germline V lookup: CDR1 MRHNA, CDR2 SNTAGT. The CDR3 consists of 14 residues. Trimming took 7 bases from V and 9 from J; bases not matched to a gene: 6.

The CDR3 is CASSPLDFKDTQYF. For the CDR3, the DNA is TGTGCCAGCAGTCCACTAGACTTTAAAGATACGCAGTATTTT. V and J are TRBV28 and TRBJ2-3, with TRBD2 as a possible D gene (5 bases). Trimming shortened V by 5 bases and J by 5 bases, and 14 bases separated the two germline ends. CDR3 size: 14 residues. Per the germline V gene, CDR1 is MDHEN and CDR2 is SYDVKM. The complete variable domain, with remaining parts taken from reference TRBV28 and TRBJ2-3, reads DVKVTQSSRYLVKRTGEKVFLECVQDMDHENMFWYRQDPGLGLRLIYFSYDVKMKEKGDIPEGYSVSREKKERFSLILESASTNQTSMYLCASSPLDFKDTQYFGPGTRLTVL.

This rearrangement joins TRBV5-1 to TRBJ2-2, with D uncertain. CDR1 and CDR2 from the germline V gene are SGHRS and YFSETQ. The CDR3 contains 14 residues. V lost 3 bases, J lost 4 bases, and 10 bases lay in between. The CDR3: CASSSLSATGELFF. CDR3 sequence (DNA): TGCGCCAGCAGCTCTCTTTCTGCCACCGGGGAGCTGTTTTTT.

The table lists this clone with a count of one. This sequence joins TRBV15 and TRBJ2-7, with 8 bases that match TRBD1. The CDR3 sequence is 15 residues long. The germline gives CDR1 LNHNV, CDR2 YYDKDF (reference sequence). Losses at the gene ends were 3 bases for V and 3 bases for J; bases not matched to a gene: 7. CDR3 nucleotides: TGTGCCACCAGCAGCGGGACAGGCTCGCTCTACGAGCAGTACTTC. The encoded protein is CATSSGTGSLYEQYF.

A remark on this clone: Other DNA sequences within the sample encode an identical CDR3. This sequence joins TRBV20-1 and TRBJ2-7, with D maybe TRBD1 (5 bases). The germline V gene has CDR1 DFQATT and CDR2 SNEGSKA (reference sequence). V gave up 3 bases and J gave up 5 bases, with 8 bases separating them. The CDR3 length is 11 residues. CDR3 amino acids: CSASWGHEQYF. DNA of the CDR3: TGCAGTGCTAGCTGGGGCCACGAGCAGTACTTC.

The chain recombines TRBV19 with TRBJ2-6; D is ambiguous. The CDR3 runs 14 residues. Between the trimmed V and J ends, which lost 2 bases and 2 bases, there was a span of 4 bases. Germline CDR1 LNHDA, CDR2 SQIVND (reference sequence). CDR3 in amino acids: CASSISPGANVLTF. The CDR3 region has the DNA TGTGCCAGTAGTATATCCCCTGGGGCCAACGTCCTGACTTTC.

The rearrangement joins TRBV19 to TRBJ2-5; TRBD2 matches 7 bases. Per the germline V gene, CDR1 is LNHDA and CDR2 is SQIVND (reference sequence). The CDR3 consists of 15 residues. The V segment lost 5 bases and the J segment 4 bases; nucleotides outside the gene matches: 10. CDR3 in amino acids: CASSPSSGRGETQYF. CDR3 bases: TGTGCCAGTAGTCCTTCTAGCGGCCGTGGAGAGACCCAGTACTTC.

The chain uses TRBV27 and TRBJ2-7, with D hard to call. With 2 bases removed from V and 5 bases from J, the gap between germline ends came to 16 bases. Per germline, CDR1 MNHEY and CDR2 SMNVEV (reference sequence). The CDR3 extends over 15 amino acids. The CDR3: CASSLKPSDPHEQYF. CDR3 nucleotides: TGTGCCAGCAGTTTAAAACCCAGCGACCCCCACGAGCAGTACTTC.

V and J are TRBV28 and TRBJ2-1; 10 positions match TRBD2. The CDR3 covers 16 residues. V dropped 4 bases and J dropped 4; count of bases not matched to a gene: 7. The V gene's germline CDR1 is MDHEN and CDR2 SYDVKM. The CDR3 loop reads CASSSASGRSYNEQFF. The CDR3 DNA is TGTGCCAGCAGTTCCGCTAGCGGGAGATCTTACAATGAGCAGTTCTTC. Together with reference TRBV28 and TRBJ2-1, the CDR3 gives the full variable domain: DVKVTQSSRYLVKRTGEKVFLECVQDMDHENMFWYRQDPGLGLRLIYFSYDVKMKEKGDIPEGYSVSREKKERFSLILESASTNQTSMYLCASSSASGRSYNEQFFGPGTRLTVL.

As to this clone: This sample includes further DNA sequences coding for the same CDR3. The rearrangement links TRBV5-1 to TRBJ1-1; D is undetermined. The germline V and J ends were trimmed by 0 bases and 1 base, with 7 bases remaining between them. The CDR3 is made up of 14 amino acids. Germline V CDR1 and CDR2: SGHRS, YFSETQ. CDR3 bases: TGCGCCAGCAGCTTGGGGCGGGCGAACACTGAAGCTTTCTTT. It encodes CASSLGRANTEAFF.

This rearrangement joins TRBV27 to TRBJ1-1; 8 nucleotides agree with TRBD1. CDR3 length: 15 residues. The germline V gene has CDR1 MNHEY and CDR2 SMNVEV (reference sequence). Trimming took 5 bases from V and 0 from J; bases not matched to a gene: 5. CDR3 region: CASSSNRGVNTEAFF. DNA for the CDR3: TGTGCCAGCAGTAGTAACAGGGGGGTGAACACTGAAGCTTTCTTT.